The sequence of this TCR beta chain was determined in a study of shared clonotypes between healthy human individuals. General study points: Against clonotypes common to all four donors, non-shared ones had lower generation probabilities.

Turning to this clone: Antigen: not known.

Data came from immunoSEQ multiplex PCR; TCRdb stores just in-frame clones and leaves some out. Among about 1.5 million clones listed, roughly 96% were seen once. This clonotype was sampled from a man aged 25-40 years in good health. The sample consisted of naive CD4+ T cells sorted from blood. Subset specified: CD45RA+ positively selected.

As DNA, the CDR3 is TGCGCCAGCAGCTCGCAGGGGGAAGCTTTCTTT. Amino acids: CASSSQGEAFF. V gene TRBV5-1 combines with J gene TRBJ1-1; possible D gene TRBD1, 6 bases. The CDR3 extends over 11 amino acids. CDR1 is SGHRS and CDR2 is YFSETQ in the germline V gene. The V end was cut by 3 bases, the J end by 8 bases, with 8 bases between.